Listed below are T cell receptor beta chains from one sample, sequenced in a study of shared clonotypes between healthy human individuals. TCRdb's copy holds only in-frame clones and misses some; the assay was immunoSEQ multiplex PCR. Among approximately 340,000 clones, approximately 79% were seen once, and the ten largest hold 10%. Material: memory CD4+ T cells sorted from blood. These receptors were collected from a man under 40 in good health. Both conserved end residues are part of each CDR3. Each record gives: J gene, V gene, clone size, CDR3 protein. Clone size, where shown, is once, few, many, or a class for clones that have expanded.

TRBJ2-1 TRBV5-6 NA CASSLWPGEKEQFF
TRBJ1-5 TRBV2 NA CASKGQANQPQHF
TRBJ2-5 TRBV4-3 many CASSQDREETQYF
TRBJ1-5 TRBV19 few CASSMGYSRQPQHF
TRBJ1-5 TRBV2 medium-sized CASSFDRGNQPQHF
TRBJ1-1 TRBV18 NA CASSREGVSNTEAFF
TRBJ2-3 TRBV18 NA CASSSLQNPPDTQYF
TRBJ2-3 TRBV28 NA CASPGLATTDTQYF
TRBJ2-7 TRBV20-1 NA CSASMVWEQYF
TRBJ2-1 TRBV7-9 NA CASSRQGIGDEQFF